Listed below are T cell receptor beta chains from one sample, sequenced in a study of patients and donors after allogeneic stem cell transplantation. MiXCR was run by TCRdb on the RT-PCR reads, yielding one entry per CDR3 protein. Here the sample spans roughly 190,000 distinct CDR3 sequences, 41% being singletons. Sequences were obtained from blood, either unsorted or a sorted T cell fraction (not recorded which). The receptors originated from a human donor who was either an allogeneic HSCT recipient or a stem cell or donor lymphocyte infusion donor (not recorded which). It is not recorded whose cells these are; they may come from a transplant donor. Each CDR3 is given with its conserved first and last residue. The D gene is left open where the match is weak. Not all rows give a size; the values are once, few, many and, for expanded clones, a class.

cdr3_nt: TGTGCCAGCAGTACCGACAGGGGCACTGAAGCTTTCTTT
cdr3_aa: CASSTDRGTEAFF
clone_size: -
d_call: TRBD1
j_call: TRBJ1-1
v_call: TRBV12-3/TRBV12-4

cdr3_nt: TGTGCCAGCAGCCCGGGCCCCGCCTCTGGAAACACCATATATTTT
cdr3_aa: CASSPGPASGNTIYF
clone_size: -
d_call: -
j_call: TRBJ1-3
v_call: TRBV5-8

cdr3_nt: TGCGCCAGCAGCCAAGACTCGGGACTAGCGGGAGGCAATGAGCAGTTCTTC
cdr3_aa: CASSQDSGLAGGNEQFF
clone_size: -
d_call: TRBD2
j_call: TRBJ2-1
v_call: TRBV4-3

cdr3_nt: TGTGCCAGCAGTTACTACGGGGGCACTGAAGCTTTCTTT
cdr3_aa: CASSYYGGTEAFF
clone_size: -
d_call: -
j_call: TRBJ1-1
v_call: TRBV6-5

cdr3_nt: TGTGCCAGCAGTTTAGTGTATCCAGGCACTGAAGCTTTCTTT
cdr3_aa: CASSLVYPGTEAFF
clone_size: few
d_call: -
j_call: TRBJ1-1
v_call: TRBV12-3/TRBV12-4

cdr3_nt: TGCGCCAGCAGCTTCGAAGGGACTGCCAAAAACATTCAGTACTTC
cdr3_aa: CASSFEGTAKNIQYF
clone_size: -
d_call: -
j_call: TRBJ2-4
v_call: TRBV4-3

cdr3_nt: TGCAGCGTTGAGATAGTGAGCCCGTTTAGGTCTGAAGCTTTCTTT
cdr3_aa: CSVEIVSPFRSEAFF
clone_size: few
d_call: -
j_call: TRBJ1-1
v_call: TRBV29-1

cdr3_nt: TGTGCCAGCAGCCAGACTCTAGCGGCCCCGCTCTTC
cdr3_aa: CASSQTLAAPLF
clone_size: few
d_call: TRBD2
j_call: TRBJ2-1
v_call: TRBV3-1

cdr3_nt: TGTGCCACCAGTGATCTGAATTACGAGCAGTACTTC
cdr3_aa: CATSDLNYEQYF
clone_size: few
d_call: -
j_call: TRBJ2-7
v_call: TRBV24-1

cdr3_nt: TGTGCCAGCAGTTTAGTCCCTATCGGAGGCACCGGGGAGCTGTTTTTT
cdr3_aa: CASSLVPIGGTGELFF
clone_size: -
d_call: -
j_call: TRBJ2-2
v_call: TRBV12-3/TRBV12-4

cdr3_nt: TGTGCCAGCAGCTTACTCGGGGTTGGAAACACCATATATTTT
cdr3_aa: CASSLLGVGNTIYF
clone_size: few
d_call: -
j_call: TRBJ1-3
v_call: TRBV7-2

cdr3_nt: TGTGCCAGCAGCCTCCAGGGGGCAGTGGATACTGAAGCTTTCTTT
cdr3_aa: CASSLQGAVDTEAFF
clone_size: few
d_call: TRBD1
j_call: TRBJ1-1
v_call: TRBV4-2

cdr3_nt: TGTGCCAGCAGCCCCTGGTTGAGGGGCGGGAGGGCAACAGATACGCAGTATTTT
cdr3_aa: CASSPWLRGGRATDTQYF
clone_size: once
d_call: TRBD2
j_call: TRBJ2-3
v_call: TRBV9

cdr3_nt: TGTGCCAGCAGTTATCTCAGGGAAGCTGGAAACACCATATATTTT
cdr3_aa: CASSYLREAGNTIYF
clone_size: many
d_call: -
j_call: TRBJ1-3
v_call: TRBV12-3/TRBV12-4

cdr3_nt: TGTGCCAGCAGTCGCTCAGGGAGAGCTAATGAAAAACTGTTTTTT
cdr3_aa: CASSRSGRANEKLFF
clone_size: -
d_call: -
j_call: TRBJ1-4
v_call: TRBV28

cdr3_nt: TGCGCCAGCAGCCAAGACGGGGGACACCTTGAAGCTTTCTTT
cdr3_aa: CASSQDGGHLEAFF
clone_size: -
d_call: -
j_call: TRBJ1-1
v_call: TRBV4-3

cdr3_nt: TGTGCCAGCAGCCCTTATAGCGGGGGGGATGAGCAGTTCTTC
cdr3_aa: CASSPYSGGDEQFF
clone_size: -
d_call: TRBD2
j_call: TRBJ2-1
v_call: TRBV12-3/TRBV12-4

cdr3_nt: TGTGCCAGCAGTCAAGGGTCTGGGGCCAACGTCCTGACTTTC
cdr3_aa: CASSQGSGANVLTF
clone_size: -
d_call: -
j_call: TRBJ2-6
v_call: TRBV7-3

cdr3_nt: TGTGCCAGCAGCTTAGAGTCTAGATACAATGAGCAGTTCTTC
cdr3_aa: CASSLESRYNEQFF
clone_size: -
d_call: -
j_call: TRBJ2-1
v_call: TRBV7-9

cdr3_nt: TGCGCCAGCAGCTTGGGGCGGGGGTCCACCCAAGAGACCCAGTACTTC
cdr3_aa: CASSLGRGSTQETQYF
clone_size: -
d_call: TRBD2
j_call: TRBJ2-5
v_call: TRBV5-1

cdr3_nt: TGTGCCAGCAGTTTGATACAGGGGGCGCCGACTAATGAAAAACTGTTTTTT
cdr3_aa: CASSLIQGAPTNEKLFF
clone_size: -
d_call: TRBD1
j_call: TRBJ1-4
v_call: TRBV28

cdr3_nt: TGTGCCAGCAGCCCGAAGGAGAGGACTGAAGCTTTCTTT
cdr3_aa: CASSPKERTEAFF
clone_size: -
d_call: -
j_call: TRBJ1-1
v_call: TRBV5-6

cdr3_nt: TGTGCCAGCAGCTTAGGACAGGGGTGGGAAGGCTACACCTTC
cdr3_aa: CASSLGQGWEGYTF
clone_size: -
d_call: TRBD1
j_call: TRBJ1-2
v_call: TRBV7-2

cdr3_nt: TGTGCCAGCAGTTTAGACGGCCTAGCGGGAGGGCCCAGCACAGATACGCAGTATTTT
cdr3_aa: CASSLDGLAGGPSTDTQYF
clone_size: -
d_call: TRBD2
j_call: TRBJ2-3
v_call: TRBV28

cdr3_nt: TGTGCCAGCAGCGGGGACAGGGGCCTGAACACTGAAGCTTTCTTT
cdr3_aa: CASSGDRGLNTEAFF
clone_size: -
d_call: TRBD1
j_call: TRBJ1-1
v_call: TRBV7-3

cdr3_nt: TGTGCCAGCAGACGGACAGGGCGGACCTATGGCTACACCTTC
cdr3_aa: CASRRTGRTYGYTF
clone_size: -
d_call: TRBD1
j_call: TRBJ1-2
v_call: TRBV6-2/TRBV6-3

cdr3_nt: TGTGCCAGCAGCGCCTGGCGGGAGGGCCAAGAGACCCAGTACTTC
cdr3_aa: CASSAWREGQETQYF
clone_size: -
d_call: TRBD2
j_call: TRBJ2-5
v_call: TRBV7-9

cdr3_nt: TGTGCCAGCTCACCACGATGGGATCGGGTTGCTGGAAACACCATATATTTT
cdr3_aa: CASSPRWDRVAGNTIYF
clone_size: few
d_call: -
j_call: TRBJ1-3
v_call: TRBV18

cdr3_nt: TGTGCCAGCAGCATTCCTCTCGGGACGGAACCCACAGATACGCAGTATTTT
cdr3_aa: CASSIPLGTEPTDTQYF
clone_size: -
d_call: -
j_call: TRBJ2-3
v_call: TRBV6-2/TRBV6-3

cdr3_nt: TGTGCCAGCAGTACACCATCCGGGACAGGGATCTTCTTC
cdr3_aa: CASSTPSGTGIFF
clone_size: -
d_call: TRBD1
j_call: TRBJ2-1
v_call: TRBV25-1

cdr3_nt: TGTGCCAGCGGGAGGGACACAGATACGCAGTATTTT
cdr3_aa: CASGRDTDTQYF
clone_size: -
d_call: TRBD2
j_call: TRBJ2-3
v_call: TRBV6-6

cdr3_nt: TGTGCCAGCAGCCAAGAGGGGGTCCAGGCGAGGTATGGCTACACCTTC
cdr3_aa: CASSQEGVQARYGYTF
clone_size: -
d_call: -
j_call: TRBJ1-2
v_call: TRBV3-1

cdr3_nt: TGTGCCAGCAGCTTGGGCTTCGAGGTGAGGACCTTC
cdr3_aa: CASSLGFEVRTF
clone_size: -
d_call: -
j_call: TRBJ1-2
v_call: TRBV5-6

cdr3_nt: TGCAGCGTTGAAGGGACTAGTATAGAGACCCAGTACTTC
cdr3_aa: CSVEGTSIETQYF
clone_size: -
d_call: TRBD2
j_call: TRBJ2-5
v_call: TRBV29-1

cdr3_nt: TGTGCCAGCAGTGGGGTTGAGGAGAAAGGACTCCATCAGCCCCAGCATTTT
cdr3_aa: CASSGVEEKGLHQPQHF
clone_size: few
d_call: -
j_call: TRBJ1-5
v_call: TRBV2

cdr3_nt: TGTGCCACCAGTGATACCGGGACTCCGAACAATGAGCAGTTCTTC
cdr3_aa: CATSDTGTPNNEQFF
clone_size: -
d_call: -
j_call: TRBJ2-1
v_call: TRBV24-1

cdr3_nt: TGTGCCACCAGCAGAGCCGATTCCTACAATGAGCAGTTCTTC
cdr3_aa: CATSRADSYNEQFF
clone_size: -
d_call: -
j_call: TRBJ2-1
v_call: TRBV15

cdr3_nt: TGTGCCAATACACCAGGGGCCGAGGCTTTCTTT
cdr3_aa: CANTPGAEAFF
clone_size: few
d_call: -
j_call: TRBJ1-1
v_call: TRBV5-8

cdr3_nt: TGTGCCAGCAGCTACAGCCGGGACAGGGGGCGGAATTCACCCCTCCACTTT
cdr3_aa: CASSYSRDRGRNSPLHF
clone_size: few
d_call: TRBD1
j_call: TRBJ1-6
v_call: TRBV5-8

cdr3_nt: TGTGCCAGCAGCTCGGACCGAATGAGTATTCAGCCCCAGCATTTT
cdr3_aa: CASSSDRMSIQPQHF
clone_size: -
d_call: -
j_call: TRBJ1-5
v_call: TRBV7-8

cdr3_nt: TGTGCCTGCGAAGCGACTTTTAATGAAAAACTGTTTTTT
cdr3_aa: CACEATFNEKLFF
clone_size: few
d_call: -
j_call: TRBJ1-4
v_call: TRBV30

cdr3_nt: TGCAGCGTAATCAGGGTACCCACAGATACGCAGTATTTT
cdr3_aa: CSVIRVPTDTQYF
clone_size: -
d_call: -
j_call: TRBJ2-3
v_call: TRBV29-1

cdr3_nt: TGCGCCAGCAGCTTGGGGGGGAGGCCCCAAGAGACCCAGTACTTC
cdr3_aa: CASSLGGRPQETQYF
clone_size: -
d_call: -
j_call: TRBJ2-5
v_call: TRBV5-1

cdr3_nt: TGCAGCATCCCACGAGGGCAGGAGCAGTTCTTC
cdr3_aa: CSIPRGQEQFF
clone_size: -
d_call: -
j_call: TRBJ2-1
v_call: TRBV29-1

cdr3_nt: TGCGCCAGCAGCCAAGATGGCATCACTGAAGCTTTCTTT
cdr3_aa: CASSQDGITEAFF
clone_size: few
d_call: -
j_call: TRBJ1-1
v_call: TRBV4-3

cdr3_nt: TGCGCCAGCAGCTTGGCCCCAGGGGGCCCGAACACTGAAGCTTTCTTT
cdr3_aa: CASSLAPGGPNTEAFF
clone_size: -
d_call: TRBD1
j_call: TRBJ1-1
v_call: TRBV5-1

cdr3_nt: TGCGCCAGCAGCCTAGACAGACAGGGGGTTACTGAAGCTTTCTTT
cdr3_aa: CASSLDRQGVTEAFF
clone_size: few
d_call: TRBD1
j_call: TRBJ1-1
v_call: TRBV4-3

cdr3_nt: TGTGCCAGCGGTTCCCAGACGTACGAGCAGTACTTC
cdr3_aa: CASGSQTYEQYF
clone_size: -
d_call: -
j_call: TRBJ2-7
v_call: TRBV2

cdr3_nt: TGCGCCAGCAGTACAGTTGGAGGGATCTACGAGCAGTACTTC
cdr3_aa: CASSTVGGIYEQYF
clone_size: many
d_call: -
j_call: TRBJ2-7
v_call: TRBV5-1

cdr3_nt: TGTGCCAGCAGCGCCGGACAGAGAAGCTATGGCTACACCTTC
cdr3_aa: CASSAGQRSYGYTF
clone_size: -
d_call: -
j_call: TRBJ1-2
v_call: TRBV5-6